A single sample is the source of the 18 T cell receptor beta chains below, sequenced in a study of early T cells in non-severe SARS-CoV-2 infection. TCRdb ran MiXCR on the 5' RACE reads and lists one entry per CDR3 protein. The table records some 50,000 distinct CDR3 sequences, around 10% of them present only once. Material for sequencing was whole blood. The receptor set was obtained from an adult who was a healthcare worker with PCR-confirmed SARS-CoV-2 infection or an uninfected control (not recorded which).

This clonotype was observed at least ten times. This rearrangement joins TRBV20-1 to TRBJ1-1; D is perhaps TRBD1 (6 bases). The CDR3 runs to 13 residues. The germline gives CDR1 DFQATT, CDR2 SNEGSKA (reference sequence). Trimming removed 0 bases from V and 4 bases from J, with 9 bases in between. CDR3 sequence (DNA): TGCAGTGCTAGAGAGGCGACAGGCACTGAAGCTTTCTTT. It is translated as CSAREATGTEAFF.

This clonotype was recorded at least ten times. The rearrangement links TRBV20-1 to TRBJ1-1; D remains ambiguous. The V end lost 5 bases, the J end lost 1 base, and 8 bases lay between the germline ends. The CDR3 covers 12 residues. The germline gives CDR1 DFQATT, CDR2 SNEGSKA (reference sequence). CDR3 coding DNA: TGCAGTGCTCGACGTGGGAACACTGAAGCTTTCTTT. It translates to CSARRGNTEAFF.

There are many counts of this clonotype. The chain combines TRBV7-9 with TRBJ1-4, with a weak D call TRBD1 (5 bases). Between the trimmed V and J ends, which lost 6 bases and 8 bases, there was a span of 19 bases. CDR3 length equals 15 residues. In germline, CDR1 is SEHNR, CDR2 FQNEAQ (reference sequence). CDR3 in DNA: TGTGCCAGCAGGTTGGGGCGGGGTGGATACGAAAAACTGTTTTTT. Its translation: CASRLGRGGYEKLFF.

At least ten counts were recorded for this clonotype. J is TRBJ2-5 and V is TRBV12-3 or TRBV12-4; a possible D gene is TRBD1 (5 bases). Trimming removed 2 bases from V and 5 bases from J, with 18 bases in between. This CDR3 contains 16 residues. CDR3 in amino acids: CASSLSRQGQEETQYF. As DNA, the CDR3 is TGTGCCAGCAGTTTATCGAGGCAGGGTCAGGAGGAGACCCAGTACTTC.

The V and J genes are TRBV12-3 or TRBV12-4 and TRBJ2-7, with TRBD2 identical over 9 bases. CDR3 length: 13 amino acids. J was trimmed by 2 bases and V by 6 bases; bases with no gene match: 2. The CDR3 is CASRLAGPYEQYF. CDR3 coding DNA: TGTGCCAGCAGGCTAGCGGGACCCTACGAGCAGTACTTC.

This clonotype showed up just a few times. The CDR3 loop reads CASSLDGQGGIQYF. As DNA, the CDR3 is TGCGCCAGCAGCTTGGACGGACAGGGTGGCATTCAGTACTTC. The V call is TRBV5-1, the J call TRBJ2-4, with 8 bases aligning to TRBD1. V was pared by 0 bases and J by 9 bases, with 5 bases of the junction left unmatched. CDR1 SGHRS and CDR2 YFSETQ come from the germline V gene. This CDR3 is 14 amino acids long.

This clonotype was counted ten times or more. For the CDR3, the DNA is TGCGCCAGCAGCCAAGTTGATGTAGTTTCCTACAATGAGCAGTTCTTC. Amino acids: CASSQVDVVSYNEQFF. The chain couples TRBV4-1 to TRBJ2-1, with unresolved D. The CDR3 totals 16 residues. Trimming pared 1 base from V and 1 base from J, leaving 11 bases between. Germline CDR1 is MGHRA and CDR2 is YSYEKL.

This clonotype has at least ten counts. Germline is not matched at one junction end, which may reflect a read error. CDR3 nucleotides: TGTGCCGGCAGCTTATCAGGGGGCAATGGCTACACCTTC. It encodes CAGSLSGGNGYTF. The V and J genes are TRBV7-3 and TRBJ1-2; 8 bases match TRBD1. The germline CDR1 and CDR2 sequences are SGHTA and FQGTGA. The CDR3 loop spans 13 amino acids.

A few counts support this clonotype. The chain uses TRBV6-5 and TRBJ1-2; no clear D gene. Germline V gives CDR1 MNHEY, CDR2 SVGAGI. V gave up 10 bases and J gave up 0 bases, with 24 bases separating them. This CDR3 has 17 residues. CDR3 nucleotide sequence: TGTGCCACCTATAACCGGTTCAAATCGTCAGCTAACTATGGCTACACCTTC. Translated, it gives CATYNRFKSSANYGYTF.

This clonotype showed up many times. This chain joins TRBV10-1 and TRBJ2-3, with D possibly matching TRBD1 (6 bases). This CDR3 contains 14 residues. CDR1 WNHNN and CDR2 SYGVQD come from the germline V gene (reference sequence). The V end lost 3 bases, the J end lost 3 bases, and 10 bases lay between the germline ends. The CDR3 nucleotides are TGCGCCAGCAGTGAAGGCAGGGGAACAGATACGCAGTATTTT. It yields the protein CASSEGRGTDTQYF.

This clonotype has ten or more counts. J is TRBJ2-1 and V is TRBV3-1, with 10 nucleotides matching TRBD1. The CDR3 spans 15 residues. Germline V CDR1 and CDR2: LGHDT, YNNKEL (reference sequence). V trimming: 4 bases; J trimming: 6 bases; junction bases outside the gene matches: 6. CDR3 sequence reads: CASSRGQGLGNEQFF. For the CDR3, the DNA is TGTGCCAGCAGCCGGGGACAGGGGCTGGGCAATGAGCAGTTCTTC.

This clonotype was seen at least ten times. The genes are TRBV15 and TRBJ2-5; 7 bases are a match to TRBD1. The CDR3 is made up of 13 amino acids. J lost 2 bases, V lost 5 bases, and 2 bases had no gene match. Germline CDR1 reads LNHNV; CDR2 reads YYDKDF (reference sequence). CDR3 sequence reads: CATSLTGQETQYF. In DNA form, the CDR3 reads TGTGCCACCAGCCTGACAGGGCAAGAGACCCAGTACTTC.

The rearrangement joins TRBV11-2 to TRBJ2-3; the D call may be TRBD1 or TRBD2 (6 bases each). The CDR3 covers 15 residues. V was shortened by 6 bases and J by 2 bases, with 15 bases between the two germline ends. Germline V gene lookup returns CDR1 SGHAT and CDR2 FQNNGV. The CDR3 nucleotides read TGTGCCAGCAGTCTGGGGGGCCGAAACACAGATACGCAGTATTTT. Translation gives CASSLGGRNTDTQYF. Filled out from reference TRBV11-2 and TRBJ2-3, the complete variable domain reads EAGVAQSPRYKIIEKRQSVAFWCNPISGHATLYWYQQILGQGPKLLIQFQNNGVVDDSQLPKDRFSAERLKGVDSTLKIQPAKLEDSAVYLCASSLGGRNTDTQYFGPGTRLTVL.

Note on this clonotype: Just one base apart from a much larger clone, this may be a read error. The DNA for the CDR3 is TGTGCCAGCAGTTACTCGGCGGGGGGAATCACAGTTACGCAGTATTTT. Its protein is CASSYSAGGITVTQYF. The chain has TRBV6-5 and TRBJ2-3; 8 nucleotides line up with TRBD2. Germline lookup yields CDR1 MNHEY and CDR2 SVGAGI. CDR3 length: 16 amino acids.

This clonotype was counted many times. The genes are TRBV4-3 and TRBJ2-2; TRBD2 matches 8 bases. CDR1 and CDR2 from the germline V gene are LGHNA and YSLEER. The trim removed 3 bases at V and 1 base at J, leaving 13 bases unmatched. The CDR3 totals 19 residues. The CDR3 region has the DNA TGCGCCAGCAGCCACTTAACCCAGGGACTAGTGGGGAACACCGGGGAGCTGTTTTTT. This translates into CASSHLTQGLVGNTGELFF.

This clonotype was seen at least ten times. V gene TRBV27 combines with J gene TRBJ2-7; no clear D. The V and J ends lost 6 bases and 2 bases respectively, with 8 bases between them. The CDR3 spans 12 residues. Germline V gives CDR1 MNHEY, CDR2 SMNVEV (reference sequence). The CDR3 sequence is CASREKAYEQYF. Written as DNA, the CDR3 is TGTGCCAGCAGAGAAAAAGCCTACGAGCAGTACTTC.

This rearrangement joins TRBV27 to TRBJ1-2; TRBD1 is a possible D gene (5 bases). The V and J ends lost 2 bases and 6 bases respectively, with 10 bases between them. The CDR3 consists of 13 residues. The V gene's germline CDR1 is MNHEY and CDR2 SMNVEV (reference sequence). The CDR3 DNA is TGTGCCAGCAGTTTAGCGGGGGTGGATGGCTACACCTTC. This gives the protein CASSLAGVDGYTF.

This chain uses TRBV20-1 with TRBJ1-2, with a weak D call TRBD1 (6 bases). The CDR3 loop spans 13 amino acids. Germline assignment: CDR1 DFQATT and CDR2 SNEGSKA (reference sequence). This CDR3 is CIIGGQSFYGYTF. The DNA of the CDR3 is TGCATCATCGGGGGCCAGTCCTTCTATGGCTACACCTTC.